The 26 T cell receptor beta chains given below trace back to one sample, sequenced in a study of CD8 T cells in ankylosing spondylitis. Study-level results: Roughly eight highly homologous variants formed a TCR beta motif that appeared characteristic of ankylosing spondylitis blood.

These receptors' targets are unknown. TCRdb reprocessed the 5' RACE reads with MiXCR, giving one entry per CDR3 protein. The data show 100,000 to 150,000 distinct CDR3 sequences, 17% seen once. Material: blood, either unsorted or a sorted T cell fraction (not recorded which). Receptor source: a male donor with ankylosing spondylitis.

V usage is TRBV19 and J usage is TRBJ1-1; 8 bases are shared with TRBD1. Germline V CDR1 and CDR2: LNHDA, SQIVND (reference sequence). The length of the CDR3 is 19 residues. With V trimmed by 3 bases and J by 4 bases, 19 bases remained unmatched. The CDR3 spells CASSIWGGQGQKYGTEAFF. The DNA of the CDR3 is TGTGCCAGTAGTATCTGGGGTGGACAGGGCCAGAAATACGGCACTGAAGCTTTCTTT. Filled out from reference TRBV19 and TRBJ1-1, the complete variable domain reads DGGITQSPKYLFRKEGQNVTLSCEQNLNHDAMYWYRQDPGQGLRLIYYSQIVNDFQKGDIAEGYSVSREKKESFPLTVTSAQKNPTAFYLCASSIWGGQGQKYGTEAFFGQGTRLTVV.

This clonotype has a count of ten or more. V usage is TRBV29-1 and J usage is TRBJ2-1; D may be TRBD1 (6 bases). Deletions cut 6 bases from V and 0 bases from J, with 9 bases between. Germline assignment: CDR1 SQVTM and CDR2 ANQGSEA. The CDR3 is 13 residues long. CDR3 in DNA: TGCAGCGTCAGGGGTTTCTCCTACAATGAGCAGTTCTTC. It translates to CSVRGFSYNEQFF.

The chain carries TRBV24-1 and TRBJ2-2, with TRBD2 matching over 7 bases. This CDR3 is built from 15 residues. The V gene's germline CDR1 is KGHDR and CDR2 SFDVKD. V shed 4 bases, J shed 4 bases, and the junction held 5 bases outside the gene matches. CDR3 amino acids: CATSDRTSGTGELFF. Written as DNA, the CDR3 is TGTGCCACCAGTGACCGGACTAGTGGCACCGGGGAGCTGTTTTTT.

V usage is TRBV2 and J usage is TRBJ2-1, with TRBD2 as a possible D gene (6 bases). Germline CDR1 is SNHLY and CDR2 is FYNNEI. The CDR3 loop spans 14 amino acids. V lost 7 bases to trimming and J lost 7 bases, with 17 bases between them. The CDR3 loop is CASMGDSFRNEQFF. The CDR3 DNA reads as TGTGCCAGCATGGGGGACTCATTTAGGAATGAGCAGTTCTTC.

This clonotype occurred a few times. The genes are TRBV12-3 or TRBV12-4 and TRBJ1-2; D unresolved. Trimming stripped 10 bases from V and 4 bases from J, with 10 bases between. This CDR3 comprises 11 residues. The CDR3 coding sequence is TGTGCCACACCCGCGTTCTATGGCTACACCTTC. Protein sequence: CATPAFYGYTF.

In this sample, this clonotype turned up a few times. The chain uses TRBV19 and TRBJ2-1; TRBD1 might be the D (6 bases). Germline V CDR1 and CDR2: LNHDA, SQIVND (reference sequence). Trimming stripped 9 bases from V and 6 bases from J, with 15 bases between. The CDR3 has 13 residues. This CDR3 is CASLNRARNEQFF. CDR3 DNA: TGTGCCAGCCTAAACAGGGCCCGCAATGAGCAGTTCTTC.

This clonotype was recorded a few times. The genes are TRBV25-1 and TRBJ2-7; tentatively, D is TRBD1 or TRBD2 (5 bases each). Germline assignment: CDR1 MGHDK and CDR2 SYGVNS. V lost 3 bases and J 3 bases, leaving 9 bases between the germline ends. CDR3 size: 13 residues. The CDR3 region is CASSDQGVYEQYF. The CDR3 nucleotides are TGTGCCAGCAGTGACCAGGGAGTCTACGAGCAGTACTTC.

This clonotype has just one count. The V gene is TRBV4-1, the J gene TRBJ1-2; 8 bases map to TRBD1. This CDR3 region has 15 residues. J was trimmed by 7 bases and V by 0 bases; bases with no gene match: 7. From germline, CDR1 is MGHRA and CDR2 YSYEKL. The CDR3 sequence is CASSQDPLDRGGYTF. The CDR3 bases are TGCGCCAGCAGCCAAGATCCTTTAGACAGGGGTGGCTACACCTTC.

This clonotype was recorded a few times. The chain has TRBV11-2 and TRBJ2-1; the D gene is possibly TRBD2 (5 bases). The germline gives CDR1 SGHAT, CDR2 FQNNGV. V was clipped by 2 bases and J by 6 bases, with 20 bases between them. This CDR3 region has 17 residues. The CDR3 here is CASSLTETRREGNEQFF. CDR3 sequence (DNA): TGTGCCAGCAGCTTAACGGAAACCAGGAGAGAGGGCAATGAGCAGTTCTTC.

The chain uses TRBV19 and TRBJ2-1; D unclear. Trimming shortened V by 5 bases and J by 1 base, and 15 bases separated the two germline ends. This CDR3 region has 16 residues. CDR1 and CDR2 from the germline V gene are LNHDA and SQIVND (reference sequence). The CDR3, as DNA: TGTGCCAGTAGTGGGCAAATGGGTATTTCCTACAATGAGCAGTTCTTC. Protein: CASSGQMGISYNEQFF.

This clonotype was counted ten times or more. The chain joins TRBV29-1 to TRBJ2-7; D is possibly TRBD2 (6 bases). Trimming cost V 1 base and J 3 bases, with 10 bases left between them. This CDR3 has 13 amino acids. Germline lookup yields CDR1 SQVTM and CDR2 ANQGSEA. CDR3 nucleotide sequence: TGCAGCGTTGAAGGCTTCGGGAGCTACGAGCAGTACTTC. It specifies CSVEGFGSYEQYF.

The V and J genes are TRBV12-3 or TRBV12-4 and TRBJ1-1; TRBD1 might be the D (5 bases). Trimming took off 5 bases at V and 8 bases at J, with 18 bases between the two ends. The CDR3 has 14 residues. The CDR3 DNA sequence: TGTGCCAGCAGTCCGGATAATAACAGGTACGAAGCTTTCTTT. Translating it yields CASSPDNNRYEAFF.

This clonotype was seen more than once but under ten times. The V call is TRBV9, the J call TRBJ1-1; D might be TRBD1 (5 bases). The length of the CDR3 is 13 residues. Looked up from germline, CDR1 is SGDLS and CDR2 is YYNGEE. The V and J ends lost 4 bases and 1 base respectively, with 8 bases between them. The CDR3 DNA is TGTGCCAGCAGCCGGGGGGGGAACACTGAAGCTTTCTTT. Residues: CASSRGGNTEAFF. The whole variable domain, filled in from reference TRBV9 and TRBJ1-1, reads DSGVTQTPKHLITATGQRVTLRCSPRSGDLSVYWYQQSLDQGLQFLIQYYNGEERAKGNILERFSAQQFPDLHSELNLSSLELGDSALYFCASSRGGNTEAFFGQGTRLTVV.

This clonotype was observed a few times. This chain connects TRBV6-5 to TRBJ2-1; D is undetermined. CDR1 is MNHEY, CDR2 SVGAGI, per germline. Trimming removed 2 bases at V and 6 bases at J, with 8 bases between. The CDR3 sequence is 13 residues long. The CDR3 DNA follows: TGTGCCAGCAGTTACGCGACGGGCAATGAGCAGTTCTTC. It specifies CASSYATGNEQFF.

The chain links TRBV7-9 to TRBJ1-3, with 7 nucleotides matching TRBD1. The germline gives CDR1 SEHNR, CDR2 FQNEAQ (reference sequence). J was trimmed by 1 base and V by 8 bases; bases with no gene match: 14. The CDR3 sequence is 17 residues long. The CDR3 protein is CASSLLTGVMSGNTIYF. CDR3 DNA: TGTGCCAGCTCACTTTTAACAGGGGTTATGTCTGGAAACACCATATATTTT.

V is TRBV7-8 and J is TRBJ2-7; 11 nucleotides match TRBD2. V lost 3 bases, J lost 3 bases, and 13 bases stayed unmatched. Germline CDR1 SGHVS, CDR2 FQNEAQ. This CDR3 is built from 18 residues. CDR3 in DNA: TGTGCCAGCAGCTTTCTCCTAGCGGGAGGCCGTCCCCTCTACGAGCAGTACTTC. This translates into CASSFLLAGGRPLYEQYF.

The rearrangement uses TRBV11-2 and TRBJ1-2, with a tentative D call TRBD1 (5 bases). The V end was cut by 1 base, the J end by 3 bases, with 12 bases between. The V gene's germline CDR1 is SGHAT and CDR2 FQNNGV. This CDR3 comprises 15 residues. The CDR3 DNA sequence: TGTGCCAGCAGCTTAGCTGGGGACCCTGACTATGGCTACACCTTC. Translating it yields CASSLAGDPDYGYTF.

The table lists this clonotype with a few counts. The V gene is TRBV28, the J gene TRBJ2-1, with 7 bases identical to TRBD2. CDR3 length: 16 amino acids. The V gene end was trimmed by 2 bases and the J gene end by 12 bases; junction bases not matched to a gene: 16. Germline lookup yields CDR1 MDHEN and CDR2 SYDVKM. CDR3 region: CASSLPLPEGGEGQFF. The CDR3 DNA is TGTGCCAGCAGTTTACCCCTCCCGGAGGGCGGGGAGGGGCAGTTCTTC. The whole variable domain, remainder taken from reference TRBV28 and TRBJ2-1, is DVKVTQSSRYLVKRTGEKVFLECVQDMDHENMFWYRQDPGLGLRLIYFSYDVKMKEKGDIPEGYSVSREKKERFSLILESASTNQTSMYLCASSLPLPEGGEGQFFGPGTRLTVL.

In this sample, this clonotype turned up a few times. The V gene is TRBV9, the J gene TRBJ2-1; 10 nucleotides align to TRBD2. From germline, CDR1 is SGDLS and CDR2 YYNGEE. V was pared by 3 bases and J by 7 bases, with 7 bases of the junction left unmatched. The CDR3 totals 15 residues. CDR3 residues: CASSAGTSVLNEQFF. DNA for the CDR3: TGTGCCAGCAGCGCTGGGACTAGCGTTTTAAATGAGCAGTTCTTC.

V gene TRBV7-8 combines with J gene TRBJ2-7; 8 nucleotides agree with TRBD1. Germline trimming cut 4 bases from V and 6 bases from J; bases unmatched to any gene: 5. Per the germline V gene, CDR1 is SGHVS and CDR2 is FQNEAQ. CDR3 length equals 13 residues. The CDR3 spells CASSSDRAREQYF. The CDR3 region has the DNA TGTGCCAGCAGCTCGGACAGGGCGCGCGAGCAGTACTTC.

This clonotype was observed a handful of times. This chain uses TRBV12-3 or TRBV12-4 with TRBJ1-1; tentatively, D is TRBD1 (6 bases). This CDR3 has 13 amino acids. V lost 6 bases and J lost 2, with 10 bases in between. The CDR3: CASRWTANTEAFF. The CDR3 DNA is TGTGCCAGCAGGTGGACAGCCAACACTGAAGCTTTCTTT.

This clonotype came up a few times. The CDR3: CASSLYRGNSYEQYF. The CDR3, as DNA: TGTGCCAGCAGTTTATATCGCGGGAACTCCTACGAGCAGTACTTC. The chain couples TRBV27 to TRBJ2-7, with D possibly being TRBD2 (6 bases). Germline V gene sequence: CDR1 MNHEY, CDR2 SMNVEV (reference sequence). The CDR3 runs 15 residues. Trimming took off 1 base at V and 0 bases at J, with 10 bases between the two ends.

This clonotype was detected only a few times. The chain recombines TRBV5-1 with TRBJ2-7; D call uncertain. The CDR3 has 13 amino acids. The germline V gene has CDR1 SGHRS and CDR2 YFSETQ. V dropped 3 bases and J dropped 3 bases, with 10 bases sitting between them. The CDR3: CASSSPGRYEQYF. Here the CDR3 DNA reads TGCGCCAGCAGCTCACCGGGCCGCTACGAGCAGTACTTC.

This clonotype was seen a handful of times. The genes are TRBV2 and TRBJ2-7; 10 bases line up with TRBD2. The CDR3 extends over 16 amino acids. The V segment lost 0 bases and the J segment 4 bases; nucleotides outside the gene matches: 6. The germline CDR1 and CDR2 sequences are SNHLY and FYNNEI. For the CDR3, the DNA is TGTGCCAGCAGTGAAGCCGGGGCTAGCGGGAGATACGAGCAGTACTTC. This codes for CASSEAGASGRYEQYF. Full variable domain (missing parts from reference TRBV2 and TRBJ2-7): EPEVTQTPSHQVTQMGQEVILRCVPISNHLYFYWYRQILGQKVEFLVSFYNNEISEKSEIFDDQFSVERPDGSNFTLKIRSTKLEDSAMYFCASSEAGASGRYEQYFGPGTRLTVT.

This clonotype appeared many times. The J gene is TRBJ2-7, the V gene TRBV27; D is unclear. V lost 4 bases to trimming and J lost 1 base, with 5 bases between them. Germline V gene sequence: CDR1 MNHEY, CDR2 SMNVEV (reference sequence). The CDR3 contains 12 residues. The DNA for the CDR3 is TGTGCCAGCAGTTCCCAATCCTACGAGCAGTACTTC. Its translation is CASSSQSYEQYF.

Ten or more counts support this clonotype. The genes are TRBV3-1 and TRBJ1-6, with D possibly TRBD1 on 5 matching bases. The germline gives CDR1 LGHDT, CDR2 YNNKEL (reference sequence). The CDR3 totals 16 residues. V lost 8 bases to trimming and J lost 0 bases, with 14 bases between them. This CDR3 is CASGTWRSSYNSPLHF. In DNA, the CDR3 is TGTGCCAGCGGGACCTGGAGGAGCTCCTATAATTCACCCCTCCACTTT.